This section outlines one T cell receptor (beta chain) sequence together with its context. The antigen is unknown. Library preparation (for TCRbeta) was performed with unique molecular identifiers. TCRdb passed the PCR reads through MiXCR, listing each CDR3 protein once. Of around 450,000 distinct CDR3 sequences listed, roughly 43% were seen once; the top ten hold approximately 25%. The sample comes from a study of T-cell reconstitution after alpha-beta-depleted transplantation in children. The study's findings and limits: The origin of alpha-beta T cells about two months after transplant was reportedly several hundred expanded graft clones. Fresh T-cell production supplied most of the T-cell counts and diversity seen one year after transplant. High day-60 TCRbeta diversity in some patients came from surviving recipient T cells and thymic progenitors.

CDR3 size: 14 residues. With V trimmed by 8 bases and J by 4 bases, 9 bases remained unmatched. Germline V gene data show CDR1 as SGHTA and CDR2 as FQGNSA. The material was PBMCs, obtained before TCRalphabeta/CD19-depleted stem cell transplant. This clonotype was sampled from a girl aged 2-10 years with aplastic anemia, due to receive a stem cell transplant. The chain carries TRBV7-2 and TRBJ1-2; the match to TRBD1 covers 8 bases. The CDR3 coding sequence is TGTGCCAGCCCGACAGGGGAGGGGCGCTATGGCTACACCTTC. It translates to CASPTGEGRYGYTF.